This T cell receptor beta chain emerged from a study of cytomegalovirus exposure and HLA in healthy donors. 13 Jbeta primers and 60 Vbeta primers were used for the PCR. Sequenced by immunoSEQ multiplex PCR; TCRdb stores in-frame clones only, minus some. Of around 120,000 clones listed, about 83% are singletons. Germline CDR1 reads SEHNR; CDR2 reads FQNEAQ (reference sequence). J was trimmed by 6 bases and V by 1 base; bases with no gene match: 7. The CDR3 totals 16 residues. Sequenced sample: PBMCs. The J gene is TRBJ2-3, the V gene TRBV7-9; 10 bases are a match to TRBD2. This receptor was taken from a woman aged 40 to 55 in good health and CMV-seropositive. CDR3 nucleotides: TGTGCCAGCAGCTTAGATATAGCGGGAGGAGGGGATACGCAGTATTTT. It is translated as CASSLDIAGGGDTQYF.